Below, 9 T cell receptor beta chains from the same sample are listed, as sequenced in a study of cytomegalovirus exposure and HLA in healthy donors (dated by TCRdb to 2016 to 2017). The library was obtained by the immunoSEQ multiplex PCR assay. For the multiplex PCR, a mixture combining 60 forward primers for TCR Vbeta segments and 13 reverse primers for TCR Jbeta segments was used. What TCRdb holds here is the immuneACCESS table cut down to in-frame rearrangements. Part of the clones is not present; checked against another copy, under half of the missing clones reflect an unresolved V gene, and the others are unexplained. The sample table records 110,000 to 150,000 clones; about 75% of these occur just once. The ten largest clonotypes hold around 4.2% of the sample. The sample comprised PBMCs. The receptors derive from a man between 60 and 75 years old in good health and CMV-seronegative.

About this clone: At one end, the junction sequence differs from germline, possibly due to a read error. This chain joins TRBV7-7 and TRBJ2-7; a weak D match, TRBD1 (6 bases). The length of the CDR3 is 14 residues. Germline V gene lookup returns CDR1 SSHAT and CDR2 FNYEAQ (reference sequence). The CDR3 DNA follows: TGTGCTAGCAGCGCCCGGGACACAGATTACGAGCAGTACTTC. It encodes CASSARDTDYEQYF.

This sequence joins TRBV19 and TRBJ1-2; D ambiguous. CDR3 size: 14 residues. Germline assignment: CDR1 LNHDA and CDR2 SQIVND (reference sequence). The V end was cut by 3 bases, the J end by 5 bases, with 13 bases between. CDR3 sequence reads: CASSMRSRSYGYTF. The CDR3 DNA follows: TGTGCCAGTAGTATGAGGTCCAGATCTTATGGCTACACCTTC. Complete variable domain (other parts from reference TRBV19 and TRBJ1-2): DGGITQSPKYLFRKEGQNVTLSCEQNLNHDAMYWYRQDPGQGLRLIYYSQIVNDFQKGDIAEGYSVSREKKESFPLTVTSAQKNPTAFYLCASSMRSRSYGYTFGSGTRLTVV.

The rearrangement uses TRBV9 and TRBJ2-7; D gene ambiguous. The CDR3 is 15 residues long. Deletions cut 0 bases from V and 3 bases from J, with 13 bases between. From germline, CDR1 is SGDLS and CDR2 YYNGEE. CDR3 in amino acids: CASSVAPTSDYEQYF. The CDR3 DNA sequence: TGTGCCAGCAGCGTAGCCCCAACTTCCGACTACGAGCAGTACTTC.

This chain links TRBV6-5 with TRBJ1-2; TRBD1 agrees at 7 bases. Germline loops: CDR1 MNHEY, CDR2 SVGAGI. The CDR3 totals 13 residues. The trim removed 5 bases at V and 8 bases at J, leaving 8 bases unmatched. Here the CDR3 reads CASSPDRTWGYTF. CDR3 nucleotides: TGTGCCAGCAGTCCGGACAGGACGTGGGGCTACACCTTC.

The rearrangement links TRBV28 to TRBJ2-5; a weak D match, TRBD2 (5 bases). The germline V gene has CDR1 MDHEN and CDR2 SYDVKM. The germline V and J ends were trimmed by 4 bases and 7 bases, with 13 bases remaining between them. The CDR3 length is 13 residues. The CDR3 is CASSSGTQRTQYF. CDR3 sequence (DNA): TGTGCCAGCAGTTCGGGAACTCAGCGGACCCAGTACTTC.

The rearrangement links TRBV5-1 to TRBJ2-2; D is undetermined. Trimming pared 3 bases from V and 0 bases from J, leaving 6 bases between. The CDR3 consists of 14 residues. Germline V CDR1 and CDR2: SGHRS, YFSETQ. CDR3 sequence: CASSYRSNTGELFF. The CDR3 region has the DNA TGCGCCAGCAGCTATCGGTCGAACACCGGGGAGCTGTTTTTT.

The chain combines TRBV14 with TRBJ2-7; possible D gene TRBD2, 6 bases. The CDR3 sequence is 14 residues long. Germline CDR1 reads SGHDN; CDR2 reads FVKESK. V lost 1 base, J lost 3 bases, and 10 bases lay in between. The CDR3 DNA sequence: TGTGCCAGCAGCCAAGGGCAGGAGGGCTACGAGCAGTACTTC. Translation: CASSQGQEGYEQYF.

Note on this clone: Within the sample, other DNA sequences also encode this same CDR3. V and J are TRBV5-4 and TRBJ2-3; D is uncertain. CDR1 SGHNT and CDR2 YYREEE come from the germline V gene (reference sequence). The CDR3 spans 13 residues. Trimming removed 1 base from V and 3 bases from J, with 6 bases in between. The CDR3 DNA reads TGTGCCAGCAGCTTGAGTAGTACAGATACGCAGTATTTT. Translated, it gives CASSLSSTDTQYF.

The J gene is TRBJ2-7, the V gene TRBV10-3; the match to TRBD2 covers 8 bases. CDR1 is ENHRY, CDR2 SYGVKD, per germline. J lost 0 bases, V lost 0 bases, and 1 base had no gene match. This CDR3 has 15 residues. The CDR3 sequence: CAISESSGSSYEQYF. CDR3 in DNA: TGTGCCATCAGTGAGTCGAGCGGGAGCTCCTACGAGCAGTACTTC.